One T cell receptor beta chain is described in this entry. What it binds is unknown. This entry is derived from a study of blood T cells in healthy people across ages. Study-level results: Percentage of naive T cells showed a strong correlation with TCR beta diversity.

Germline CDR1 and CDR2: SGHRS and YFSETQ. V lost 0 bases, J lost 4 bases, and 10 bases lay in between. The CDR3 contains 14 residues. PCR was performed a second time for about 6 to 12 cycles using a sample-barcoded 5' primer and a J-beta primer mix. Researchers report that a template-switch adaptor with 12 random nucleotides tagged each cDNA molecule. Via MiXCR, TCRdb re-called the 5' RACE reads, giving one row per CDR3 protein. The sample comprises hundreds of thousands of distinct CDR3 sequences, more than 45% of which are singletons, and 13% rests with the top ten. Sequencing used blood. The chain employs TRBV5-1 and TRBJ1-1; D is undetermined. The TCR comes from a woman over 75 in good health. The CDR3 DNA is TGCGCCAGCAGCTTGGCCGGAGTCGTCACTGAAGCTTTCTTT. This encodes CASSLAGVVTEAFF.